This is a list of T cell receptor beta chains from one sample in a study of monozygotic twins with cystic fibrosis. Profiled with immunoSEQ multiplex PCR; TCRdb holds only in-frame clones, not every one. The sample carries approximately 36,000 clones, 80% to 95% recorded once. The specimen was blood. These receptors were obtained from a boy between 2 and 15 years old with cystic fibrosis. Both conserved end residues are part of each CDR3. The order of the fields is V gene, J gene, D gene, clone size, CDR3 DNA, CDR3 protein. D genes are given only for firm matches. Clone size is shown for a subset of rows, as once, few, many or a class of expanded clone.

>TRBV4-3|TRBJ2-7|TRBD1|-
TGCGCCAGCAGCCAAGAGGCGGCAGGACAGGGGGAGTTTTACGAGCAGTACTTC
CASSQEAAGQGEFYEQYF
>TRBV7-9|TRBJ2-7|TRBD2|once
TGTGCCAGCAGCCCTGCTGGCGGGGGGCTCCTGAGTGAGCAGTACTTC
CASSPAGGGLLSEQYF
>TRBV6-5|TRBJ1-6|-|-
TGTGCCAGCAGTTACTCGCAAAACCTTGATTCACCCCTCCACTTT
CASSYSQNLDSPLHF
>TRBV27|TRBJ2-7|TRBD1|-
TGTGCCAGCAGTTTGTTGTACCGGGACAGGAAACCCTACGAGCAGTACTTC
CASSLLYRDRKPYEQYF
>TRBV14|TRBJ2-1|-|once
TGTGCCAGCAGCCCCCAGTGGGTCTACAATGAGCAGTTCTTC
CASSPQWVYNEQFF
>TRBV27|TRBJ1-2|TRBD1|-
TGTGCCAGCAGTTCCCTACAGGGGAGATATGGCTACACCTTC
CASSSLQGRYGYTF
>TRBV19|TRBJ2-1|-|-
TGTGCCAGTAGTAAAGGGACGGAATTTGAGCAGTTCTTC
CASSKGTEFEQFF
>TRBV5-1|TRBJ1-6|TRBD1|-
TGCGCCAGCAGCTTGCAGGGGGCTAATTCACCCCTCCACTTT
CASSLQGANSPLHF
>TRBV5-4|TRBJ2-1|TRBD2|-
TGTGCCAGCAGCTTGAGTAGCGGGGCTCCTAGCTCCTACAATGAGCAGTTCTTC
CASSLSSGAPSSYNEQFF
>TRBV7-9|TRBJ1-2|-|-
TGTGCCAGCAGCCCCGATACTGACTATGGCTACACCTTC
CASSPDTDYGYTF
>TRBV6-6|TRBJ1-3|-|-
TGTGCCAGCAGCGACAGTGGCTCTGGAAACACCATATATTTT
CASSDSGSGNTIYF
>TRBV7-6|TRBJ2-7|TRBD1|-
TGTGCCAGCAGCAAAGGGACAGGCCTCTCCTACGAGCAGTACTTC
CASSKGTGLSYEQYF
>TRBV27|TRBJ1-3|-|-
TGTGCCAGCAGTTTTCCGGTAAACACCATATATTTT
CASSFPVNTIYF
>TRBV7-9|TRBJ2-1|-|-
TGTGCCAGCAGAGCTGGTGAGCAGTTCTTC
CASRAGEQFF
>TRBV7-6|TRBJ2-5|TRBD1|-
TGTGCCAGCAGCTTAATCAGGGACAGCCAAGAGACCCAGTACTTC
CASSLIRDSQETQYF
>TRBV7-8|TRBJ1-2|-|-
TGTGCCAGCAGCCAGGGCGGAAACTATGGCTACACCTTC
CASSQGGNYGYTF
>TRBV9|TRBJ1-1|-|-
TGTGCCAGCAGCGATGGGCCGAACACTGAAGCTTTCTTT
CASSDGPNTEAFF
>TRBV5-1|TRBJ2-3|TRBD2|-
TGCGCCAGCACCCCAGGCGGACTAGCGGGGGGCGATACGCAGTATTTT
CASTPGGLAGGDTQYF
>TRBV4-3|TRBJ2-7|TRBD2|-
TGCGCCAGCAGCCAAGATGGGACTAGCGGGGATTACGAGCAGTACTTC
CASSQDGTSGDYEQYF
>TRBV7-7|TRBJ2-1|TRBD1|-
TGTGCTAGCAGCCAGGGACAGGGTAATGAGCAGTTCTTC
CASSQGQGNEQFF
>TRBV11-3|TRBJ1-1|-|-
TGTGCCAGCAGCCCCTACGGGGCAGCCTCCACTGAAGCTTTCTTT
CASSPYGAASTEAFF
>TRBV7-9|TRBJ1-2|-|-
TGTGCCAGCAGCCGAAACATTGCCGGGGATGGCTACACCTTC
CASSRNIAGDGYTF
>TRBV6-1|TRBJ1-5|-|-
TGTGCCAGCAGTGAAGGGCAGGGCAATCAGCCCCAGCATTTT
CASSEGQGNQPQHF
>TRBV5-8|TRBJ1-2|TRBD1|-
TGTGCCAGCAGCTTCAGGGGGTCAGCTAACTATGGCTACACCTTC
CASSFRGSANYGYTF
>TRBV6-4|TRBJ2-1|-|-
TGTGCCAGCAGTTACTCTCAGGTCTACAATGAGCAGTTCTTC
CASSYSQVYNEQFF
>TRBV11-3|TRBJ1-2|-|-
TGTGCCAGCAGCCCCCCAGGGGTGCATAGCTATGGCTACACCTTC
CASSPPGVHSYGYTF
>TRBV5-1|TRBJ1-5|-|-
TGCGCCAGCAGCTTGGCGGGGAATAGCAATCAGCCCCAGCATTTT
CASSLAGNSNQPQHF
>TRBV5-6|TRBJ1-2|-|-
TGTGCCAGCAGCTTGAGGGCAGCTACTAACTATGGCTACACCTTC
CASSLRAATNYGYTF
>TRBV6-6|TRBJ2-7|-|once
TGTGCCAGCAGTTACCGGGGTGGAGGCTACGAGCAGTACTTC
CASSYRGGGYEQYF